A selection of T cell receptor beta chains follows, all from one sample in a study of naive and memory T cell subsets. TCRdb analysed the UMI-ligation and nested PCR reads with MiXCR anew, one entry per CDR3 protein. Here the sample spans about 21,000 distinct CDR3 sequences, 8% to 13% being singletons. The sequencing input was central memory CD8+ T cells from blood. All receptors come from a human donor in good health. Both conserved end residues are part of each CDR3. The order of the fields is CDR3 protein, CDR3 DNA, V gene, clone size, D gene, J gene. The D gene is left open where the match is weak. Some rows mark clone size as missing; the rest say once, few, many or name a class of expanded clone.

cdr3_aa: CASRDQGPGELFF
cdr3_nt: TGTGCCAGCAGGGACCAGGGTCCCGGGGAGCTGTTTTTT
v_call: TRBV7-9
clone_size: many
d_call: NA
j_call: TRBJ2-2

cdr3_aa: CASSGRGAGVGNEQFF
cdr3_nt: TGTGCCAGCAGCGGCCGGGGGGCGGGAGTCGGCAATGAGCAGTTCTTC
v_call: TRBV3-1
clone_size: NA
d_call: NA
j_call: TRBJ2-1

cdr3_aa: CASSFRDFSYEQYF
cdr3_nt: TGTGCCAGCAGCTTCCGAGACTTCTCCTACGAGCAGTACTTC
v_call: TRBV7-2
clone_size: few
d_call: NA
j_call: TRBJ2-7

cdr3_aa: CASKGTSGRSYEQYF
cdr3_nt: TGTGCCAGCAAAGGAACTAGCGGGAGGAGCTACGAGCAGTACTTC
v_call: TRBV11-2
clone_size: NA
d_call: TRBD2
j_call: TRBJ2-7

cdr3_aa: CAQDRAGTLYGYTF
cdr3_nt: TGTGCCCAGGACAGGGCTGGGACCCTCTATGGCTACACCTTC
v_call: TRBV30
clone_size: many
d_call: TRBD1
j_call: TRBJ1-2

cdr3_aa: CASSVAGQTYEQYF
cdr3_nt: TGTGCCAGCAGCGTAGCTGGACAGACCTACGAGCAGTACTTC
v_call: TRBV9
clone_size: few
d_call: NA
j_call: TRBJ2-7

cdr3_aa: CASSYPHSGNENYGYTF
cdr3_nt: TGTGCCAGCAGTTACCCACATTCAGGGAATGAAAACTATGGCTACACCTTC
v_call: TRBV6-6
clone_size: medium-sized
d_call: NA
j_call: TRBJ1-2

cdr3_aa: CASSQKGGRAGYAGELFF
cdr3_nt: TGTGCCAGCAGCCAAAAGGGGGGGAGGGCCGGTTATGCCGGGGAGCTGTTTTTT
v_call: TRBV4-2
clone_size: NA
d_call: NA
j_call: TRBJ2-2

cdr3_aa: CASSRAVAGELFF
cdr3_nt: TGTGCCAGTAGTAGAGCGGTGGCAGGGGAGCTGTTTTTT
v_call: TRBV19
clone_size: NA
d_call: NA
j_call: TRBJ2-2

cdr3_aa: CASSYLAGSSYNEQFF
cdr3_nt: TGTGCCAGCAGTTACTTAGCGGGGAGCTCCTACAATGAGCAGTTCTTC
v_call: TRBV6-2/TRBV6-3
clone_size: many
d_call: TRBD2
j_call: TRBJ2-1

cdr3_aa: CASSPWTDSRSGANVLTF
cdr3_nt: TGTGCCAGCAGCCCATGGACGGACTCCCGCTCTGGGGCCAACGTCCTGACTTTC
v_call: TRBV7-9
clone_size: few
d_call: NA
j_call: TRBJ2-6

cdr3_aa: CASSPIGQGAAVGVGSTEAFF
cdr3_nt: TGTGCCAGCTCACCAATAGGACAGGGGGCGGCTGTTGGTGTTGGGTCCACTGAAGCTTTCTTT
v_call: TRBV18
clone_size: many
d_call: TRBD1
j_call: TRBJ1-1

cdr3_aa: CSARGVAGFSYEQYF
cdr3_nt: TGCAGTGCTAGAGGGGTAGCGGGCTTCTCCTACGAGCAGTACTTC
v_call: TRBV20-1
clone_size: many
d_call: TRBD2
j_call: TRBJ2-7

cdr3_aa: CASSEGPPGGQQPQHF
cdr3_nt: TGCGCCAGCAGTGAAGGGCCTCCGGGGGGGCAACAGCCCCAGCATTTT
v_call: TRBV10-2
clone_size: many
d_call: NA
j_call: TRBJ1-5

cdr3_aa: CATSQGAGTGELFF
cdr3_nt: TGTGCCACCAGCCAGGGGGCCGGCACCGGGGAGCTGTTTTTT
v_call: TRBV24-1
clone_size: NA
d_call: TRBD1
j_call: TRBJ2-2

cdr3_aa: CATSDALAPGRETQYF
cdr3_nt: TGTGCCACCAGTGATGCCCTAGCTCCGGGTAGAGAGACCCAGTACTTC
v_call: TRBV24-1
clone_size: few
d_call: NA
j_call: TRBJ2-5

cdr3_aa: CASGGYEQFF
cdr3_nt: TGTGCCAGTGGGGGGTACGAGCAGTTCTTC
v_call: TRBV19
clone_size: NA
d_call: NA
j_call: TRBJ2-1

cdr3_aa: CASSKEPGREDPNQPQHF
cdr3_nt: TGTGCCAGCAGCAAAGAACCAGGGAGGGAAGATCCTAATCAGCCCCAGCATTTT
v_call: TRBV21-1
clone_size: NA
d_call: NA
j_call: TRBJ1-5

cdr3_aa: CASSQSPPRDGYTF
cdr3_nt: TGCGCCAGCAGCCAATCTCCCCCTAGGGATGGCTACACCTTC
v_call: TRBV4-1
clone_size: many
d_call: NA
j_call: TRBJ1-2

cdr3_aa: CASSLEPGEVYEQYF
cdr3_nt: TGTGCCAGCAGCTTAGAGCCGGGGGAAGTCTACGAGCAGTACTTC
v_call: TRBV7-6
clone_size: NA
d_call: NA
j_call: TRBJ2-7

cdr3_aa: CASSRKIAGDDTGELFF
cdr3_nt: TGTGCCAGCAGCAGGAAGATAGCGGGAGACGACACCGGGGAGCTGTTTTTT
v_call: TRBV3-1
clone_size: few
d_call: TRBD2
j_call: TRBJ2-2

cdr3_aa: CASSELAKQPQHF
cdr3_nt: TGTGCCAGCAGTGAACTCGCCAAACAGCCCCAGCATTTT
v_call: TRBV6-1
clone_size: many
d_call: NA
j_call: TRBJ1-5

cdr3_aa: CASRTGTGGMETQYF
cdr3_nt: TGTGCCAGCAGGACCGGGACAGGGGGCATGGAGACCCAGTACTTC
v_call: TRBV2
clone_size: few
d_call: TRBD1
j_call: TRBJ2-5

cdr3_aa: CASSRQDSEAFF
cdr3_nt: TGTGCCAGCAGCAGACAGGACTCTGAAGCTTTCTTT
v_call: TRBV11-2
clone_size: few
d_call: NA
j_call: TRBJ1-1

cdr3_aa: CASSLILSLGIEQYF
cdr3_nt: TGTGCCAGTAGTCTGATCTTATCTCTAGGAATCGAGCAGTACTTC
v_call: TRBV19
clone_size: NA
d_call: NA
j_call: TRBJ2-7

cdr3_aa: CASSQDFPERQGIWGYTF
cdr3_nt: TGCGCCAGCAGCCAAGACTTCCCGGAGCGACAGGGGATTTGGGGCTACACCTTC
v_call: TRBV4-3
clone_size: few
d_call: TRBD1
j_call: TRBJ1-2

cdr3_aa: CASSLGQMISGANVLTF
cdr3_nt: TGTGCCAGCAGCCTGGGACAGATGATCTCTGGGGCCAACGTCCTGACTTTC
v_call: TRBV12-3/TRBV12-4
clone_size: few
d_call: TRBD1
j_call: TRBJ2-6

cdr3_aa: CASSQGLAGQETQYF
cdr3_nt: TGTGCCAGCAGTCAAGGACTAGCGGGACAAGAGACCCAGTACTTC
v_call: TRBV6-5
clone_size: few
d_call: TRBD2
j_call: TRBJ2-5

cdr3_aa: CSARDGLAGDTGELFF
cdr3_nt: TGCAGTGCTAGAGATGGACTAGCGGGAGACACCGGGGAGCTGTTTTTT
v_call: TRBV20-1
clone_size: few
d_call: TRBD2
j_call: TRBJ2-2

cdr3_aa: CASSKERDKAPYEQYF
cdr3_nt: TGTGCCAGCAGCAAAGAGCGGGATAAGGCCCCCTACGAGCAGTACTTC
v_call: TRBV7-6
clone_size: NA
d_call: TRBD2
j_call: TRBJ2-7

cdr3_aa: CASSQSQTSYEQYF
cdr3_nt: TGCGCCAGCAGCCAATCTCAGACTTCGTACGAGCAGTACTTC
v_call: TRBV4-3
clone_size: many
d_call: NA
j_call: TRBJ2-7

cdr3_aa: CASSYESLWETQYF
cdr3_nt: TGTGCCAGCAGTTACGAAAGTCTGTGGGAGACCCAGTACTTC
v_call: TRBV6-2/TRBV6-3
clone_size: many
d_call: NA
j_call: TRBJ2-5

cdr3_aa: CASSFSGTVTPYNEQFF
cdr3_nt: TGTGCCAGCAGTTTCTCCGGGACAGTCACTCCCTACAATGAGCAGTTCTTC
v_call: TRBV6-5
clone_size: medium-sized
d_call: TRBD1
j_call: TRBJ2-1

cdr3_aa: CASSPIIAGGNEQFF
cdr3_nt: TGTGCCAGCAGCCCCATAATAGCGGGAGGGAATGAGCAGTTCTTC
v_call: TRBV13
clone_size: many
d_call: TRBD2
j_call: TRBJ2-1

cdr3_aa: CASSPRQGNFYEQYF
cdr3_nt: TGTGCCAGCAGCCCCAGACAGGGGAATTTCTACGAGCAGTACTTC
v_call: TRBV13
clone_size: medium-sized
d_call: TRBD1
j_call: TRBJ2-7

cdr3_aa: CASSVVFAGENTGELFF
cdr3_nt: TGTGCCAGCAGCGTAGTTTTTGCGGGGGAGAACACCGGGGAGCTGTTTTTT
v_call: TRBV9
clone_size: NA
d_call: TRBD2
j_call: TRBJ2-2

cdr3_aa: CSARVWEERSYYNEQFF
cdr3_nt: TGCAGTGCTAGAGTCTGGGAGGAAAGGAGCTACTACAATGAGCAGTTCTTC
v_call: TRBV20-1
clone_size: NA
d_call: NA
j_call: TRBJ2-1

cdr3_aa: CAIRETHGYTF
cdr3_nt: TGTGCCATCCGCGAGACCCATGGCTACACCTTC
v_call: TRBV11-2
clone_size: few
d_call: NA
j_call: TRBJ1-2

cdr3_aa: CASSLDFARLTGTLTRNTEAFF
cdr3_nt: TGTGCCAGCAGCCTCGATTTCGCACGTCTGACCGGGACACTTACCAGGAACACTGAAGCTTTCTTT
v_call: TRBV6-6
clone_size: many
d_call: NA
j_call: TRBJ1-1

cdr3_aa: CASRHGGFSTDTQYF
cdr3_nt: TGTGCCAGCAGACACGGGGGATTTAGCACAGATACGCAGTATTTT
v_call: TRBV4-2
clone_size: NA
d_call: NA
j_call: TRBJ2-3

cdr3_aa: CSVGAGNTIYF
cdr3_nt: TGCAGCGTTGGTGCGGGAAACACCATATATTTT
v_call: TRBV29-1
clone_size: many
d_call: NA
j_call: TRBJ1-3

cdr3_aa: CASSPGLTERTDTQYF
cdr3_nt: TGTGCCAGCAGTCCGGGGCTCACGGAACGCACAGATACGCAGTATTTT
v_call: TRBV28
clone_size: medium-sized
d_call: NA
j_call: TRBJ2-3

cdr3_aa: CAISGLAGGLRSSYEQYF
cdr3_nt: TGTGCCATCAGCGGACTAGCGGGAGGGCTGAGGAGCTCCTACGAGCAGTACTTC
v_call: TRBV10-3
clone_size: many
d_call: TRBD2
j_call: TRBJ2-7

cdr3_aa: CSVTPGTTNTEAFF
cdr3_nt: TGCAGCGTTACACCCGGGACAACGAACACTGAAGCTTTCTTT
v_call: TRBV29-1
clone_size: NA
d_call: NA
j_call: TRBJ1-1